The 4 T cell receptor beta chains listed next were all sequenced from one sample in a study of blood T cell repertoires in COVID-19. Profiling relied on immunoSEQ multiplex PCR, and the TCRdb table lists in-frame clones only, not all of them. The sample carries 150,000 to 200,000 clones, more than 75% recorded once. Material for sequencing was peripheral blood. These receptors came from a woman younger than 35 who had recovered from COVID-19.

This sequence joins TRBV6-5 and TRBJ1-2; D is unclear. V lost 7 bases to trimming and J lost 2 bases, with 5 bases between them. The CDR3 extends over 11 amino acids. The germline gives CDR1 MNHEY, CDR2 SVGAGI. CDR3 in amino acids: CASMANYGYTF. The CDR3 nucleotides are TGTGCCAGCATGGCCAACTATGGCTACACCTTC.

V is TRBV27 and J is TRBJ2-7; D possibly corresponds to TRBD1 (6 bases). Germline V gene lookup returns CDR1 MNHEY and CDR2 SMNVEV (reference sequence). The CDR3 has 15 residues. Deletions cut 4 bases from V and 0 bases from J, with 13 bases between. The CDR3 protein is CASSYRDTPSYEQYF. The CDR3 bases are TGTGCCAGCAGTTACCGGGACACACCCTCCTACGAGCAGTACTTC.

This clone has only a few counts. The CDR3 DNA is TGTGCCAGCAGCCCAGACAGTATTAAATACGGCTACACCTTC. Translating it yields CASSPDSIKYGYTF. This chain joins TRBV7-9 and TRBJ1-2; D is perhaps TRBD1 (5 bases). The CDR3 loop spans 14 amino acids. Deletions cut 5 bases from V and 8 bases from J, with 18 bases between. Germline assignment: CDR1 SEHNR and CDR2 FQNEAQ (reference sequence).

The V call is TRBV9, the J call TRBJ1-1; no clear D gene. Germline V gene lookup returns CDR1 SGDLS and CDR2 YYNGEE. The CDR3 has 14 residues. Trimming took off 0 bases at V and 1 base at J, with 7 bases between the two ends. The CDR3 coding sequence is TGTGCCAGCAGCGTAGACGGGTGGAACACTGAAGCTTTCTTT. This sequence encodes CASSVDGWNTEAFF.